This TCR beta chain derives from a study of blood T cell repertoires in COVID-19. Across the study: Samples came from the United States, Italy and Spain, spanning acute and convalescent COVID-19. Sample material is recorded as cDNA or gDNA derived from T cells, B-cell-depleted T cells, or PBMCs.

As originally analysed: Estimates of nucleated cell counts were drawn from the amplification of reference gene primers. This table comes from immunoSEQ multiplex PCR, and its TCRdb copy is limited to in-frame clones, with some not included. That table furnishes V, J and clone size, whereas the DNA furnished D and trimming. Found here are some 240,000 clones, approximately 82% of them singletons; the top ten hold roughly 8.7%. In germline, CDR1 is KGHSH, CDR2 LQKENI. The germline V and J ends were trimmed by 4 bases and 4 bases, with 17 bases remaining between them. CDR3 length: 16 amino acids. The table lists this clone with a few counts.

The chain joins TRBV18 to TRBJ1-5; D remains unclear. This TCR derives from a man over 45 with active or convalescent COVID-19. The sequenced sample consisted of peripheral blood. As DNA, the CDR3 is TGTGCCAGCTCACTTACCGCGGGTATGGGTAATCAGCCCCAGCATTTT. As protein: CASSLTAGMGNQPQHF.